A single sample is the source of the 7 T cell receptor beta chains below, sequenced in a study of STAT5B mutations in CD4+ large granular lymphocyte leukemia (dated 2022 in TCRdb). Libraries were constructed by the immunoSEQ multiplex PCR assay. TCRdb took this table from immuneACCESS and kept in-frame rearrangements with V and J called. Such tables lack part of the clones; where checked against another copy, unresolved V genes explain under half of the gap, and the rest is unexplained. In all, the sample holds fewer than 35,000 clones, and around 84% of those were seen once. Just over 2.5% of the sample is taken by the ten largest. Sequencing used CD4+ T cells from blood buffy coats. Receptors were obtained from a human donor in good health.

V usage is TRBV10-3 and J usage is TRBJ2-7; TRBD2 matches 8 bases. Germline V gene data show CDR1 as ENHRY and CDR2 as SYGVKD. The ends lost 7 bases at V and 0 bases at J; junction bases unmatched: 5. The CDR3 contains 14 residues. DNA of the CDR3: TGTGCCATCAACACCGGGACTAGCTCCTACGAGCAGTACTTC. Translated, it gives CAINTGTSSYEQYF.

The CDR3: CASSPGRANSLREQYF. DNA of the CDR3: TGTGCCAGCTCACCAGGGCGCGCCAATTCCTTGAGGGAGCAGTACTTC. The chain combines TRBV18 with TRBJ2-7, with D unresolved. V shed 2 bases and J shed 7 bases, with 21 bases lying between them. Germline-derived CDR1 and CDR2 are KGHSH and LQKENI. The CDR3 is made up of 16 amino acids. The entire variable domain, with the rest obtained from reference TRBV18 and TRBJ2-7, is as follows: NAGVMQNPRHLVRRRGQEARLRCSPMKGHSHVYWYRQLPEEGLKFMVYLQKENIIDESGMPKERFSAEFPKEGPSILRIQQVVRGDSAAYFCASSPGRANSLREQYFGPGTRLTVT.

The CDR3 reads CASSNRLTGEKLFF. The CDR3 nucleotides are TGTGCCAGCAGCAATCGCCTGACAGGGGAAAAACTGTTTTTT. This rearrangement joins TRBV2 to TRBJ1-4; 7 bases line up with TRBD1. The CDR3 spans 14 residues. Germline V CDR1 and CDR2: SNHLY, FYNNEI. The V and J ends lost 6 bases and 8 bases, in that order; junction bases with no gene match: 9.

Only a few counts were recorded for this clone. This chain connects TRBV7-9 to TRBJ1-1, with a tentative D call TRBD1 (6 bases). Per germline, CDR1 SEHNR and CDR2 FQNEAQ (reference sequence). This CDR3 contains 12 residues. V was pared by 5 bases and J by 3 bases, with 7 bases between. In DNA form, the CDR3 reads TGTGCCAGCAGCACAGGGTACACTGAAGCTTTCTTT. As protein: CASSTGYTEAFF. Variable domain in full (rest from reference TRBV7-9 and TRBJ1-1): DTGVSQNPRHKITKRGQNVTFRCDPISEHNRLYWYRQTLGQGPEFLTYFQNEAQLEKSRLLSDRFSAERPKGSFSTLEIQRTEQGDSAMYLCASSTGYTEAFFGQGTRLTVV.

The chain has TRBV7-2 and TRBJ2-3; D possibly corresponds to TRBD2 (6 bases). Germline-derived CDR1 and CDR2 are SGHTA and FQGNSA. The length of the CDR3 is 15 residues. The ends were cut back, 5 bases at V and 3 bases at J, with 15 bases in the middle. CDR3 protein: CASSLPAGMTDTQYF. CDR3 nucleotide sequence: TGTGCCAGCAGCCTACCGGCGGGGATGACAGATACGCAGTATTTT. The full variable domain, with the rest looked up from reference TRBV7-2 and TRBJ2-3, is GAGVSQSPSNKVTEKGKDVELRCDPISGHTALYWYRQSLGQGLEFLIYFQGNSAPDKSGLPSDRFSAERTGGSVSTLTIQRTQQEDSAVYLCASSLPAGMTDTQYFGPGTRLTVL.

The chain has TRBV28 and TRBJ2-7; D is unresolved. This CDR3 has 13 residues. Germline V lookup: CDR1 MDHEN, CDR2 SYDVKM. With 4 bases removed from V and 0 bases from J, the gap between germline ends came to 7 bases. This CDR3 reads CASSSQPSYEQYF. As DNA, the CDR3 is TGTGCCAGCAGTTCCCAGCCCTCCTACGAGCAGTACTTC.

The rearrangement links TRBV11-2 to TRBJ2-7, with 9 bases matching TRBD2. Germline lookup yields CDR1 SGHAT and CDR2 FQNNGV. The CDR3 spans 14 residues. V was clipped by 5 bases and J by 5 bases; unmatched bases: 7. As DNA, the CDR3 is TGTGCCAGCAGCCCCTTCGGCGGGAGGGACGAGCAGTACTTC. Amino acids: CASSPFGGRDEQYF.